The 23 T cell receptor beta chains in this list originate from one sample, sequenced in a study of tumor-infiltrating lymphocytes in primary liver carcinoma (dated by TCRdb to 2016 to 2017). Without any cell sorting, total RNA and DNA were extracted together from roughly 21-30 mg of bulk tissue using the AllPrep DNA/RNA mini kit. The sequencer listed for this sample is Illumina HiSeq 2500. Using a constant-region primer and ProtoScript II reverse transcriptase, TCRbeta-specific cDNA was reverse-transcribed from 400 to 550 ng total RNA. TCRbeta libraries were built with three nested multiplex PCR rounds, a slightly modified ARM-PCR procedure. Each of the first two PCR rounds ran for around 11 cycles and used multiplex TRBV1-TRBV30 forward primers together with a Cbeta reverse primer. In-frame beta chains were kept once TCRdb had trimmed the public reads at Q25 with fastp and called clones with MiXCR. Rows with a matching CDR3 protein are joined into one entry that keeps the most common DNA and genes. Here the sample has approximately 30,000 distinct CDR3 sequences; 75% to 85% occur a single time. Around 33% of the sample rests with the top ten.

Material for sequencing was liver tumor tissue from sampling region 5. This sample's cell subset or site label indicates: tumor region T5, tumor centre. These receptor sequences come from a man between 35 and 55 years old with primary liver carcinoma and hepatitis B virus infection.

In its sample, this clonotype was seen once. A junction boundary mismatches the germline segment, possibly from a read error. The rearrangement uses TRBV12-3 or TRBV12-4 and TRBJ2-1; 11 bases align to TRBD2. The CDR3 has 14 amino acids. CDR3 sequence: CASSPLTSGDEQCF. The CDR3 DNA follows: TGTGCCAGCAGCCCCCTGACTAGCGGGGATGAGCAGTGCTTC.

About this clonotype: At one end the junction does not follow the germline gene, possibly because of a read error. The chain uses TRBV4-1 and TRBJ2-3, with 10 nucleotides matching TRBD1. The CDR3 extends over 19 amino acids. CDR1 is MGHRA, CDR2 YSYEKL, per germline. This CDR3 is CVSSQDPTGGTGAPDMQYF. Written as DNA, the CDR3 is TGCGTCAGCAGCCAAGATCCCACCGGAGGGACAGGGGCCCCAGATATGCAGTATTTT.

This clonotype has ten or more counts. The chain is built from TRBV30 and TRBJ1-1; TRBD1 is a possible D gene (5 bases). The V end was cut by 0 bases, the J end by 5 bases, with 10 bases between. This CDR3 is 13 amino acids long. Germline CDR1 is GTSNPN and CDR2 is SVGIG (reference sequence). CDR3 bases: TGTGCCTGGAGTGTACATGGGGGGACTGAAGCTTTCTTT. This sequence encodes CAWSVHGGTEAFF.

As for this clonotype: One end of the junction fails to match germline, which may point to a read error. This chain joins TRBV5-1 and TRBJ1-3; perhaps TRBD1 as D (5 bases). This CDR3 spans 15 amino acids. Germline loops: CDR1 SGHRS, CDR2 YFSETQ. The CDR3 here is CASSQNRNIGNTIYF. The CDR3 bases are TGCGCCAGCAGCCAAAACAGGAACATTGGAAACACCATATACTTT.

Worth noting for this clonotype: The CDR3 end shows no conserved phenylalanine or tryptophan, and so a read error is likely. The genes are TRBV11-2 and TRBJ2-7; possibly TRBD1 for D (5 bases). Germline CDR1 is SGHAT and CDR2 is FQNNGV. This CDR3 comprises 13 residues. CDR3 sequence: CATSLGRVGEQYL. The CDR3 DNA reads TGTGCCACCAGCTTAGGCAGGGTGGGCGAACAGTACCTC.

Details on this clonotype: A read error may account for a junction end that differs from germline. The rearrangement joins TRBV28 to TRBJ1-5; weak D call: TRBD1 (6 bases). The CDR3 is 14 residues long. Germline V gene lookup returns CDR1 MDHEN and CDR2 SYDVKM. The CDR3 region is CASSPMTGTQPQHF. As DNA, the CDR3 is TGCGCCAGCAGCCCCATGACAGGAACCCAGCCCCAGCACTTT. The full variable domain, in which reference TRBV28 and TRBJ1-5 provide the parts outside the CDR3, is DVKVTQSSRYLVKRTGEKVFLECVQDMDHENMFWYRQDPGLGLRLIYFSYDVKMKEKGDIPEGYSVSREKKERFSLILESASTNQTSMYLCASSPMTGTQPQHFGDGTRLSIL.

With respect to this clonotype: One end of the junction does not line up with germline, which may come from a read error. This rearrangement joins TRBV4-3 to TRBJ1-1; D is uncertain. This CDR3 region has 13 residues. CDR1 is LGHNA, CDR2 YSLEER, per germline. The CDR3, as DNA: TGCTCCAGCAGCCTATATACCACGTCCGAAGCTTTCTTT. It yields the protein CSSSLYTTSEAFF.

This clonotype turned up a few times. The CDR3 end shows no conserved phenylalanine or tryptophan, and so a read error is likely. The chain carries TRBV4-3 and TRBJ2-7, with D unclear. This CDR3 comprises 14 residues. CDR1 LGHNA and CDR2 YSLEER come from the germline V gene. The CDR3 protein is CASSQDPRSYEQYL. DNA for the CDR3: TGCGCCAGTAGCCAAGACCCCAGATCCTACGAGCAGTACTTA.

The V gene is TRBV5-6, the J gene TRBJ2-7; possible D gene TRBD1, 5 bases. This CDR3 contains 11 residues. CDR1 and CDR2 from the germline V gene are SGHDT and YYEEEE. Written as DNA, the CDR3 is TGTGTTAGCAGCTTGGGGCACGAGCAGTACTTC. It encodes CVSSLGHEQYF.

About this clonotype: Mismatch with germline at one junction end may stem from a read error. CDR3 amino acids: CASSLERNQREIQYF. The CDR3 coding sequence is TGTGCCAGCAGCCTCGAGAGGAATCAGAGGGAGATCCAGTACTTC. The rearrangement joins TRBV11-2 to TRBJ2-5, with a weak D call TRBD2 (5 bases). Germline loops: CDR1 SGHAT, CDR2 FQNNGV. CDR3 length: 15 amino acids. Complete variable domain (other parts from reference TRBV11-2 and TRBJ2-5): EAGVAQSPRYKIIEKRQSVAFWCNPISGHATLYWYQQILGQGPKLLIQFQNNGVVDDSQLPKDRFSAERLKGVDSTLKIQPAKLEDSAVYLCASSLERNQREIQYFGPGTRLLVL.

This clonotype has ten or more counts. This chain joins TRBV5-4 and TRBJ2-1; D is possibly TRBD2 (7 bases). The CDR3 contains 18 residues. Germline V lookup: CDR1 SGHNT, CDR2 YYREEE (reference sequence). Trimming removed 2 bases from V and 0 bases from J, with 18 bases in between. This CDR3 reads CASSLGGAALSSYNEQFF. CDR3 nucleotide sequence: TGTGCCAGCAGCTTAGGGGGGGCGGCCCTGAGCTCCTACAATGAGCAGTTCTTC.

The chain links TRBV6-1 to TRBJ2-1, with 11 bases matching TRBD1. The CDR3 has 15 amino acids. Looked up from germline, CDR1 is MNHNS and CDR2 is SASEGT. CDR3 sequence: CISRVGTGGYNEQFF. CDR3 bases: TGTATCAGCAGGGTCGGGACAGGGGGGTACAATGAGCAGTTCTTC.

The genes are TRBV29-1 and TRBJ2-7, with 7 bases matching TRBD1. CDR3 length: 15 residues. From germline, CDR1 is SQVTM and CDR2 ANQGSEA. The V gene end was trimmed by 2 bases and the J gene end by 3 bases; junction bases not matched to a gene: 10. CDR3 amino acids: CSVEIGDSFNYEQYF. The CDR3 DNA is TGCAGCGTTGAAATTGGGGACAGTTTTAACTACGAGCAGTACTTC.

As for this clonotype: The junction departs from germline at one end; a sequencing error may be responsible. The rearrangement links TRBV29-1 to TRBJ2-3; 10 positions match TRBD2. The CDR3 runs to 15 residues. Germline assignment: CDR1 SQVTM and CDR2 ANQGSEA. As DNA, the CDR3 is TGCAGCGTTTCCAGGACTAGCGGATTCACAGATGCGCAATATTTT. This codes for CSVSRTSGFTDAQYF.

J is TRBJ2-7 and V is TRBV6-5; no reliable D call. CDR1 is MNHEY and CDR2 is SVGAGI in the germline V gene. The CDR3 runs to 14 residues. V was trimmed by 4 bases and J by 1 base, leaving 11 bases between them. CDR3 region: CASSWIASSYEQYF. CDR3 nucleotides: TGTGCCAGCAGTTGGATAGCTAGTTCCTACGAGCAGTACTTC.

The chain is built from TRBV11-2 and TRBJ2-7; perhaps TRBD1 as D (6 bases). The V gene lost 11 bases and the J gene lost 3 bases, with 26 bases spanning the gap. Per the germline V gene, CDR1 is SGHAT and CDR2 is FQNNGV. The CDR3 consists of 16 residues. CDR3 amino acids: CACNLDLGAEIYEQYF. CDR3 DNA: TGTGCCTGCAACTTAGATCTGGGGGCAGAAATCTACGAGCAGTACTTC.

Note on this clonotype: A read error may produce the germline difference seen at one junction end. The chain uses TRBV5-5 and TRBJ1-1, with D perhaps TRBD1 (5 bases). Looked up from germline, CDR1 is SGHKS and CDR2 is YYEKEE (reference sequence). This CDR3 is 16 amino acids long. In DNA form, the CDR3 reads TGTGCCAGCAGCTTGGCCGCGGGGATAGGGACGACTGGAGCTTTCTTT. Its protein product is CASSLAAGIGTTGAFF.

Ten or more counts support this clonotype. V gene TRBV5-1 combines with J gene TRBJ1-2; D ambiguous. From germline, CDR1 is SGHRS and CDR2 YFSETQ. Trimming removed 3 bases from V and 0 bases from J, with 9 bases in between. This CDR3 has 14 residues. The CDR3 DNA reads TGCGCCAGCAGCTCGGACGGGTCTAACTATGGCTACACCTTC. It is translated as CASSSDGSNYGYTF.

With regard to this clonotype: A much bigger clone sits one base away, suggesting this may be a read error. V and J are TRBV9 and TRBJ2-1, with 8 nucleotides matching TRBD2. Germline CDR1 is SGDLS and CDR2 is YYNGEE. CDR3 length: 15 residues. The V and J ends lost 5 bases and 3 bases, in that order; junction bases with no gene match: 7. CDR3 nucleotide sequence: TGTGCCAGCAGACAAGCGGGAGTAGGCTACAATGAGCAGTTCTTC. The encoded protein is CASRQAGVGYNEQFF.

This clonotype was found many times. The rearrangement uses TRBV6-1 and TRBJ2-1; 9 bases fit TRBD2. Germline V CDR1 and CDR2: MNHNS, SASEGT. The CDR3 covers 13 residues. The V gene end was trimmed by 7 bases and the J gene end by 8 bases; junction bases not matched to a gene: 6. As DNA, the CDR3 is TGTGCCAGCATAGGGACTAGCTTGGATGAGCAGTTCTTC. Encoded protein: CASIGTSLDEQFF.

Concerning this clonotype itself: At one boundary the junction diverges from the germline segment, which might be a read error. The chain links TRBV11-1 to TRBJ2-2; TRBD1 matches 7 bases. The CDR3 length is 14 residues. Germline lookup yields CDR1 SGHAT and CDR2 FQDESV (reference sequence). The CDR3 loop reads CASNFTGVTGEPCF. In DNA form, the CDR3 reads TGTGCCAGCAACTTTACAGGGGTTACCGGGGAGCCGTGTTTT.

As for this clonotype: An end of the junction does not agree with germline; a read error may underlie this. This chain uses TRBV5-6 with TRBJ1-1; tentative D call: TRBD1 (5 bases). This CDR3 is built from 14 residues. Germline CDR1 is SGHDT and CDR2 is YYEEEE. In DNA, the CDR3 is TGTGTCAGCAGCCTTTGGGGGGAAGGCACTGAAGCTTTCTTT. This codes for CVSSLWGEGTEAFF.

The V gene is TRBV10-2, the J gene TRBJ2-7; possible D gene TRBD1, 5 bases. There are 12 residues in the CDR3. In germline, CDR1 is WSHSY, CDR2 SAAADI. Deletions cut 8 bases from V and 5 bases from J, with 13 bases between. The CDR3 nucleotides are TGCGCCAGCGGACAATATCCTGACGAGCAGTACTTC. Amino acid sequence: CASGQYPDEQYF.